The text below deals with one T cell receptor beta chain. Its antigen is undetermined. The authors reverse transcribed 0.5 to 1 ug RNA with random hexamers. Across 54 Vbeta and 13 Jbeta, TCR beta CDR3 was amplified with immunoSEQ multiplex PCR. In TCRdb, the immunoSEQ multiplex PCR reads were re-called with MiXCR into one record per CDR3 protein. The sample records over 95,000 distinct CDR3 sequences, 80% to 95% being singletons. CDR1 and CDR2 (germline): MNHNS, SASEGT. There are 17 residues in the CDR3. V was shortened by 6 bases and J by 4 bases, with 22 bases between the two germline ends. Healthy donors served as age- and sex-matched controls. This specimen belongs to a study of CD8 T cells in Susac syndrome. Points from the study as a whole: As the study acknowledged, the number of individuals who were part of its TCR sequencing and HLA analysis was relatively small.

This sequence was found in a human donor in good health. The chain recombines TRBV6-1 with TRBJ1-3, with a weak D call TRBD1 (5 bases). Sequenced material: CD8+ T cells from PBMCs. The CDR3 loop is CASSETGRRGSGNTIYF. CDR3 nucleotides: TGTGCCAGCAGCGAGACCGGCCGAAGGGGTTCGGGAAACACCATATATTTT.